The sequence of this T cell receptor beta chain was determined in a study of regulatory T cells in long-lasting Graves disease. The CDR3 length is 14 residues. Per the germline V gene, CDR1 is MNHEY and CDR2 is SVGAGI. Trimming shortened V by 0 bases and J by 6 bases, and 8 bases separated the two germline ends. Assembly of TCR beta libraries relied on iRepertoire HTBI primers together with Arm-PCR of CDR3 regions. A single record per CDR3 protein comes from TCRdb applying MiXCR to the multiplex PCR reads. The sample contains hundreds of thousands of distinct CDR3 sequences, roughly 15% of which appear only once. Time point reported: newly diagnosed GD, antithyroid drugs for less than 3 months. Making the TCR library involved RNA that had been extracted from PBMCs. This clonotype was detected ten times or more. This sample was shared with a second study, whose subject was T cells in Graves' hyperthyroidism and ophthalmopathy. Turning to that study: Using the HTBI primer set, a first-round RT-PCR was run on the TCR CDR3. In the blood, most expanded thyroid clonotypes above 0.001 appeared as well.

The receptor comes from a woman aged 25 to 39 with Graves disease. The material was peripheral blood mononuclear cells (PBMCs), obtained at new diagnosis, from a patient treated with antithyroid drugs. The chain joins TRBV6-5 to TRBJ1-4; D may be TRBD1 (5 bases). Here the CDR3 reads CASSYSGRDEKLFF. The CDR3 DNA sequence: TGTGCCAGCAGTTACTCGGGCAGGGATGAAAAACTGTTTTTT.